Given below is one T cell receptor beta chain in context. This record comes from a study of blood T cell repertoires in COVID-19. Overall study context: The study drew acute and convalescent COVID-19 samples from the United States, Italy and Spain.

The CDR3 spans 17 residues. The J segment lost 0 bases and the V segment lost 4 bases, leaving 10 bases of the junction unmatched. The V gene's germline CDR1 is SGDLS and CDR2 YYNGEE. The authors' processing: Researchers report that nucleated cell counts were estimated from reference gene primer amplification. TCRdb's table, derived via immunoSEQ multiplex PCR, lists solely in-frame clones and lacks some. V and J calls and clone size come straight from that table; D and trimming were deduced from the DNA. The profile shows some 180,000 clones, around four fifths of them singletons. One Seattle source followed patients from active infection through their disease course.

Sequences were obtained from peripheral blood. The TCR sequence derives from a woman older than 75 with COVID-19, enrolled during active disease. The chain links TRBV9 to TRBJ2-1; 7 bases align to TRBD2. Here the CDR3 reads CASSPVAGAFSYNEQFF. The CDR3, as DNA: TGTGCCAGCAGCCCAGTAGCGGGCGCGTTCTCCTACAATGAGCAGTTCTTC.